The present T cell receptor (beta chain) was sequenced within a study of low-dose radiotherapy and immunotherapy resistance in tumors. Turning to the study itself: Participants in Cohort 1 were administered 0.5 Gy per fraction at 2-week intervals, to a cumulative dose of 6.5 Gy. Aspirin 300 mg, taken orally and daily, was given to patients for four cycles from cycle 1 day 1.

In this sample, this clonotype turned up many times. Primers used for first-strand cDNA, a TRAV- and TRBV-specific set, covered both alpha and beta chains. With a constant-region primer and a V-primer adapter, TCRs were subjected to 20 PCR cycles of amplification. Via MiXCR, TCRdb re-called the reads, giving one row per CDR3 protein. The sample comprises roughly 100,000 distinct CDR3 sequences, more than 20% of which are singletons, and 9.5% to 15% rests with the top ten. The germline CDR1 and CDR2 sequences are GTSNPN and SVGIG (reference sequence). V shed 4 bases and J shed 6 bases, with 12 bases lying between them. The CDR3 covers 13 residues. Time point defined: after trial treatment. As for treatment: LDRT plus nivolumab, ipilimumab, low-dose cyclophosphamide and aspirin (RACIN trial).

The V gene is TRBV30, the J gene TRBJ2-2, with D tentatively TRBD1 or TRBD2 (5 bases each). The sequence was collected from a female donor with ovarian cancer. The input for sequencing was PBMCs, taken after low-dose radiotherapy plus immunotherapy. The CDR3 region is CAWMSMGAGELFF. In nucleotides, the CDR3 is TGTGCCTGGATGAGTATGGGGGCCGGGGAGCTGTTTTTT.